The 14 T cell receptor beta chains presented below share a single source sample, sequenced in a study of blood T cell repertoires in COVID-19. Sequencing used immunoSEQ multiplex PCR; TCRdb keeps in-frame clones, though not all of them. The sample includes about 290,000 clones, around 86% of them seen just once. Specimen: PBMCs or T cells enriched from blood (not recorded which). These receptors all come from a woman in her 40s who had recovered from COVID-19.

This sequence joins TRBV5-4 and TRBJ2-3, with TRBD2 matching 9 bases. The CDR3 is made up of 14 amino acids. Germline CDR1 is SGHNT and CDR2 is YYREEE (reference sequence). Germline trimming cut 1 base from V and 4 bases from J; bases unmatched to any gene: 1. This CDR3 reads CASSLQRGADTQYF. CDR3 nucleotide sequence: TGTGCCAGCAGCTTGCAGCGGGGGGCAGATACGCAGTATTTT.

V is TRBV11-2 and J is TRBJ2-7; TRBD1 aligns across 9 bases. V shed 2 bases and J 3 bases; nucleotides not matched to a gene: 8. CDR1 is SGHAT, CDR2 FQNNGV, per germline. This CDR3 spans 16 amino acids. The CDR3, as DNA: TGTGCCAGCAGCTTATACTTGGACAGGGGAAACTACGAGCAGTACTTC. Translating gives CASSLYLDRGNYEQYF.

The chain couples TRBV18 to TRBJ2-1; 8 nucleotides align to TRBD1. Unmatched junction bases numbered 6, after V lost 5 bases and J lost 9 bases. The CDR3 runs to 13 residues. Germline loops: CDR1 KGHSH, CDR2 LQKENI. The CDR3 sequence is CASSRTGRGEQFF. In DNA, the CDR3 is TGTGCCAGCTCAAGGACAGGGAGAGGTGAGCAGTTCTTC.

This chain uses TRBV4-2 with TRBJ2-5, with 8 bases that match TRBD2. The CDR3 totals 15 residues. The junction had 7 bases not matched to a gene; V was cut back by 3 bases and J by 4 bases. From germline, CDR1 is LGHNA and CDR2 YNFKEQ. The CDR3 coding sequence is TGTGCCAGCAGCCAGGCCGGGGGGGCAGGAGAGACCCAGTACTTC. This codes for CASSQAGGAGETQYF.

The V gene is TRBV27, the J gene TRBJ1-1, with TRBD1 matching 12 bases. This CDR3 is 18 amino acids long. V dropped 5 bases and J dropped 3; count of bases not matched to a gene: 13. CDR1 and CDR2 (germline): MNHEY, SMNVEV (reference sequence). CDR3 loop: CASSRWDRGPKGDTEAFF. The CDR3 DNA follows: TGTGCCAGCAGTCGCTGGGACAGGGGGCCGAAAGGGGACACTGAAGCTTTCTTT.

V usage is TRBV5-4 and J usage is TRBJ2-7; the D gene is possibly TRBD2 (7 bases). Trimming removed 3 bases from V and 0 bases from J, with 16 bases in between. CDR1 is SGHNT and CDR2 is YYREEE in the germline V gene (reference sequence). The CDR3 has 16 amino acids. The CDR3 reads CASSSPGGGSSYEQYF. For the CDR3, the DNA is TGTGCCAGCAGCTCGCCGGGGGGCGGGAGCTCCTACGAGCAGTACTTC.

The table lists this clone with a count of one. The V and J genes are TRBV7-3 and TRBJ2-5, with TRBD1 as a possible D gene (5 bases). Trimming pared 5 bases from V and 4 bases from J, leaving 11 bases between. Germline assignment: CDR1 SGHTA and CDR2 FQGTGA. This CDR3 has 13 residues. The CDR3, as DNA: TGTGCCAGCAGCCGGACACCACCAGAGACCCAGTACTTC. This gives the protein CASSRTPPETQYF.

This chain links TRBV3-1 (or the pseudogene TRBV3-2) with TRBJ2-7; D possibly corresponds to TRBD2 (6 bases). Germline V gene lookup returns CDR1 LGHDT and CDR2 YNNKEL (reference sequence). V dropped 0 bases and J dropped 3 bases, with 15 bases sitting between them. This CDR3 has 16 residues. CDR3 sequence (DNA): TGTGCCAGCAGCCAAGAGCTTAGCGGTATACACTACGAGCAGTACTTC. The encoded protein is CASSQELSGIHYEQYF.

This clone was observed a few times. J is TRBJ1-2 and V is TRBV19; D is undetermined. V lost 4 bases, J lost 8 bases, and 11 bases lay in between. CDR3 length equals 12 residues. Looked up from germline, CDR1 is LNHDA and CDR2 is SQIVND (reference sequence). The CDR3 protein is CASSTRPLGYTF. CDR3 in DNA: TGTGCCAGTAGTACTAGGCCCTTGGGCTACACCTTC.

The chain has TRBV20-1 and TRBJ2-3; 10 positions match TRBD2. The trim removed 3 bases at V and 2 bases at J, leaving 8 bases unmatched. Per germline, CDR1 DFQATT and CDR2 SNEGSKA (reference sequence). The CDR3 consists of 16 residues. CDR3 residues: CSASNQRGGPTDTQYF. DNA of the CDR3: TGCAGTGCTAGTAACCAGCGGGGGGGCCCCACAGATACGCAGTATTTT.

The chain employs TRBV19 and TRBJ1-1; D may be TRBD1 (6 bases). V gave up 4 bases and J gave up 9 bases, with 18 bases separating them. This CDR3 is 14 amino acids long. CDR1 and CDR2 from the germline V gene are LNHDA and SQIVND (reference sequence). The CDR3 loop reads CASSSGQRGSQAFF. CDR3 DNA: TGTGCCAGTAGTAGCGGACAGCGAGGGTCTCAAGCTTTCTTT.

V usage is TRBV5-4 and J usage is TRBJ1-4; TRBD1 is a possible D gene (6 bases). Trimming pared 3 bases from V and 6 bases from J, leaving 12 bases between. CDR3 size: 14 residues. Germline CDR1 SGHNT, CDR2 YYREEE (reference sequence). In DNA form, the CDR3 reads TGTGCCAGCAGCTCAGGACAGCCCCATGAAAAACTGTTTTTT. Protein sequence: CASSSGQPHEKLFF.

This clone was picked up a small number of times. This chain connects TRBV7-6 to TRBJ2-1, with D possibly matching TRBD2 (5 bases). V lost 2 bases and J lost 2, with 16 bases in between. There are 17 residues in the CDR3. From germline, CDR1 is SGHVS and CDR2 FNYEAQ. CDR3: CASSLFERGSAYNEQFF. DNA for the CDR3: TGTGCCAGCAGCTTATTTGAACGTGGGAGCGCCTACAATGAGCAGTTCTTC.

This sequence joins TRBV5-1 and TRBJ1-1; 8 bases fit TRBD1. This CDR3 is built from 13 residues. The ends lost 3 bases at V and 8 bases at J; junction bases unmatched: 6. The germline V gene encodes CDR1 SGHRS and CDR2 YFSETQ. The CDR3 reads CASSWGQAEEAFF. The CDR3 coding sequence is TGCGCCAGCAGCTGGGGACAGGCGGAGGAAGCTTTCTTT.